Listed here is a single T cell receptor (beta chain). Its antigen is still unknown. In germline, CDR1 is SGHRS, CDR2 YFSETQ. The CDR3 consists of 16 residues. This entry is derived from a study of T cells expressing NK-cell markers. Whole-study context: Beta-chain profiling covered CD3+CD56+NKG2C+, CD3+CD56+NKG2C- and CD3+CD56-NKG2C+ sorted subsets. Study outcomes and limitations: In over 5 donors, dominant CD3+CD56+NKG2C+ clonotypes ranked among the top 10 CD8+ clonotypes.

A 5'RACE template switching approach incorporating UMIs was used to make TCR beta cDNA. After re-calling the 5' RACE reads, TCRdb lists one entry per CDR3 protein, DNA absent. The sample's table shows under 500,000 distinct CDR3 sequences. The clonotype comes from a woman between 18 and 70 years old in good health. This rearrangement joins TRBV5-1 to TRBJ1-4; TCRdb names TRBD1, which stays unverified in the absence of DNA. The specimen sequenced was blood T cells: a sorted CD56 or NKG2C T cell subset, CD4+ or CD8+ T cells, or bulk PBMC T cells (not recorded which). The CDR3 is CASSPGLISTNEKLFF.